This T cell receptor beta chain was identified during a study of T-cell reconstitution after alpha-beta-depleted transplantation in children. Germline V gene data show CDR1 as MNHEY and CDR2 as SVGEGT. The CDR3 sequence is 15 residues long. Trimming left V 4 bases short and J 2 bases short, with 15 bases between. This clonotype has just a few counts. A library of TCRbeta sequences, prepared with unique molecular identifiers, was generated. Via MiXCR, TCRdb re-called the PCR reads, giving one row per CDR3 protein. The profile shows 100,000 or so distinct CDR3 sequences, around 7.8% of them singletons. This sequence joins TRBV6-2 or TRBV6-3 and TRBJ2-7, with D tentatively TRBD2 (7 bases). The sample here was PBMCs, taken before TCRalphabeta/CD19-depleted stem cell transplant. The clonotype was recovered from a boy under 10 years old with acute lymphoblastic leukemia, due to receive a stem cell transplant. The CDR3 reads CASSWDAGAAYEQYF. In nucleotides, the CDR3 is TGTGCCAGCAGTTGGGATGCGGGGGCGGCCTACGAGCAGTACTTC.